This passage covers 18 T cell receptor beta chains from one sample sequenced in a study of blood T cell repertoires in COVID-19. TCRdb's copy holds only in-frame clones and misses some; the assay was immunoSEQ multiplex PCR. The profile shows under 250,000 clones, around 88% of them singletons. The sample was peripheral blood. The receptors here all came from a woman older than 75 with COVID-19, enrolled during active disease.

The chain recombines TRBV3-1 (or the pseudogene TRBV3-2) with TRBJ1-2; D is unresolved. CDR3 length: 15 amino acids. The germline V and J ends were trimmed by 0 bases and 4 bases, with 12 bases remaining between them. The germline V gene has CDR1 LGHDT and CDR2 YNNKEL (reference sequence). The DNA for the CDR3 is TGTGCCAGCAGCCAAGAGGAGGGCAGGACCTATGGCTACACCTTC. Translation: CASSQEEGRTYGYTF.

The chain carries TRBV18 and TRBJ1-5; no firm D call. With 5 bases removed from V and 9 bases from J, the gap between germline ends came to 17 bases. Germline CDR1 reads KGHSH; CDR2 reads LQKENI. CDR3 length equals 14 residues. In nucleotides, the CDR3 is TGTGCCAGCTCAGCGGGCCCCGGGGTTCGGCCCCAGCATTTT. Its translation is CASSAGPGVRPQHF.

The chain recombines TRBV5-6 with TRBJ2-7; possibly TRBD1 for D (6 bases). Deletions cut 3 bases from V and 0 bases from J, with 13 bases between. The CDR3 contains 15 residues. Germline CDR1 is SGHDT and CDR2 is YYEEEE. The CDR3 sequence is CASSSRQVLSYEQYV. The CDR3 coding sequence is TGTGCCAGCAGCTCCCGACAGGTTCTCTCCTACGAGCAGTACGTC.

The chain is built from TRBV28 and TRBJ1-2, with 7 bases fitting TRBD1. This CDR3 comprises 16 residues. After removal of 2 bases from V and 5 bases from J, the junction contained 11 bases not matched to a gene. Germline lookup yields CDR1 MDHEN and CDR2 SYDVKM. The CDR3 sequence: CASSLGDTGAGYGYTF. CDR3 coding DNA: TGTGCCAGCAGTTTAGGGGATACAGGGGCGGGGTATGGCTACACCTTC.

The chain carries TRBV6-1 and TRBJ1-2; 8 bases line up with TRBD1. Germline V CDR1 and CDR2: MNHNS, SASEGT. The CDR3 runs to 14 residues. J gave up 7 bases and V 1 base, and 5 bases lay outside the gene matches. CDR3 nucleotide sequence: TGTGCCAGCAGTGAAGGGACAGGGCGGCGTGGCTACACCTTC. Translated, it gives CASSEGTGRRGYTF.

This clone appeared a single time. The J gene is TRBJ1-5, the V gene TRBV6-5, with 7 bases fitting TRBD1. The CDR3 is 15 residues long. Trimming took 7 bases from V and 3 from J; bases not matched to a gene: 9. Germline V gene sequence: CDR1 MNHEY, CDR2 SVGAGI. The CDR3 nucleotides read TGTGCCAGCATGGTAGCAGGGGGAAACAATCAGCCCCAGCATTTT. Translating it yields CASMVAGGNNQPQHF.

V usage is TRBV6-5 and J usage is TRBJ2-5; 12 bases align to TRBD2. The germline gives CDR1 MNHEY, CDR2 SVGAGI. The V gene end was trimmed by 7 bases and the J gene end by 2 bases; junction bases not matched to a gene: 5. This CDR3 region has 15 residues. The CDR3: CASTLTSGGQETQYF. CDR3 DNA: TGTGCCAGCACCCTGACTAGCGGGGGACAAGAGACCCAGTACTTC.

A few counts support this clone. The chain is built from TRBV19 and TRBJ2-3; possibly TRBD1 for D (5 bases). CDR1 is LNHDA, CDR2 SQIVND, per germline (reference sequence). CDR3 length: 15 residues. V shed 6 bases and J shed 3 bases, with 16 bases lying between them. Here the CDR3 DNA reads TGTGCCAGTAGGCGACAGTTCTACGGGACAGATACGCAGTATTTT. Its translation: CASRRQFYGTDTQYF. Variable domain in full (rest from reference TRBV19 and TRBJ2-3): DGGITQSPKYLFRKEGQNVTLSCEQNLNHDAMYWYRQDPGQGLRLIYYSQIVNDFQKGDIAEGYSVSREKKESFPLTVTSAQKNPTAFYLCASRRQFYGTDTQYFGPGTRLTVL.

The chain employs TRBV7-9 and TRBJ2-2; D is possibly TRBD2 (6 bases). V was cut by 5 bases and J by 8 bases, with 15 bases left in between. This CDR3 is 14 amino acids long. From germline, CDR1 is SEHNR and CDR2 FQNEAQ (reference sequence). CDR3 protein: CASSPPTSLGELFF. In DNA form, the CDR3 reads TGTGCCAGCAGCCCCCCTACTAGCTTGGGGGAGCTGTTTTTT.

J is TRBJ2-3 and V is TRBV27; D is unresolved. The CDR3 totals 16 residues. CDR1 is MNHEY and CDR2 is SMNVEV in the germline V gene (reference sequence). V was pared by 3 bases and J by 0 bases, with 13 bases between. CDR3 coding DNA: TGTGCCAGCAGTTTCTTCCAGCGCAAGAGCACAGATACGCAGTATTTT. Residues: CASSFFQRKSTDTQYF.

This clone has just one count. The chain joins TRBV5-1 to TRBJ1-3; TRBD1 is a possible D gene (5 bases). The germline gives CDR1 SGHRS, CDR2 YFSETQ. The V and J ends lost 0 bases and 2 bases respectively, with 12 bases between them. The CDR3 spans 16 residues. CDR3 sequence (DNA): TGCGCCAGCAGCTTGGAGTCCGCGGGGGCTGGAAACACCATATATTTT. It yields the protein CASSLESAGAGNTIYF. The whole variable domain, filled in from reference TRBV5-1 and TRBJ1-3, reads KAGVTQTPRYLIKTRGQQVTLSCSPISGHRSVSWYQQTPGQGLQFLFEYFSETQRNKGNFPGRFSGRQFSNSRSEMNVSTLELGDSALYLCASSLESAGAGNTIYFGEGSWLTVV.

This rearrangement joins TRBV5-6 to TRBJ2-1; weak D call: TRBD2 (6 bases). CDR1 and CDR2 from the germline V gene are SGHDT and YYEEEE. V shed 3 bases and J shed 7 bases, with 8 bases lying between them. The CDR3 runs 12 residues. CDR3 nucleotide sequence: TGTGCCAGCAGCTCGGGAGAGAATGAGCAGTTCTTC. This gives the protein CASSSGENEQFF.

The chain combines TRBV20-1 with TRBJ1-2; D remains unclear. Per the germline V gene, CDR1 is DFQATT and CDR2 is SNEGSKA (reference sequence). CDR3 length: 13 amino acids. Trimming took off 3 bases at V and 2 bases at J, with 10 bases between the two ends. The CDR3, as DNA: TGCAGTGCTAGTACAGATTCCAACTATGGCTACACCTTC. This encodes CSASTDSNYGYTF.

The count of this clone is one. The gene calls are TRBV28 and TRBJ2-5, with D uncertain. CDR1 is MDHEN and CDR2 is SYDVKM in the germline V gene. Between the trimmed V and J ends, which lost 4 bases and 4 bases, there was a span of 13 bases. This CDR3 is built from 14 residues. CDR3 nucleotides: TGTGCCAGCAGTTCCCGAAACCTAGGAGAGACCCAGTACTTC. It codes for CASSSRNLGETQYF.

This sequence joins TRBV11-2 and TRBJ2-5, with a weak D call TRBD1 (5 bases). This CDR3 is built from 13 residues. Germline V lookup: CDR1 SGHAT, CDR2 FQNNGV. V was clipped by 1 base and J by 5 bases, with 8 bases between them. CDR3 amino acids: CASSLGRAETQYF. CDR3 DNA sequence: TGTGCCAGCAGCTTAGGCAGGGCGGAGACCCAGTACTTC.

V usage is TRBV4-1 and J usage is TRBJ1-2; 11 bases are shared with TRBD1. V lost 4 bases, J lost 5 bases, and 6 bases stayed unmatched. The CDR3 has 15 amino acids. The germline CDR1 and CDR2 sequences are MGHRA and YSYEKL. CDR3 sequence reads: CASSPGQGAVYGYTF. Written as DNA, the CDR3 is TGCGCCAGCAGCCCTGGACAGGGGGCTGTATATGGCTACACCTTC.

This clone was observed once. The chain joins TRBV5-1 to TRBJ2-1; tentatively, D is TRBD2 (6 bases). The germline V gene encodes CDR1 SGHRS and CDR2 YFSETQ. This CDR3 comprises 11 residues. Between the trimmed V and J ends, which lost 4 bases and 7 bases, there was a span of 6 bases. The CDR3 sequence: CASSGRNEQFF. The CDR3 DNA reads as TGCGCCAGCAGCGGGAGGAATGAGCAGTTCTTC.

The gene calls are TRBV2 and TRBJ2-5, with 7 bases that match TRBD1. The CDR3 extends over 15 amino acids. Germline V gene data show CDR1 as SNHLY and CDR2 as FYNNEI. Trimming removed 4 bases from V and 2 bases from J; junction bases left unmatched: 7. The CDR3 here is CASSVEQGPQETQYF. The DNA for the CDR3 is TGTGCCAGCAGTGTCGAACAGGGGCCGCAAGAGACCCAGTACTTC.